This TCR beta chain was identified in a study of blood T cell repertoires in COVID-19. Looking at the study overall: The United States, Italy and Spain were the sources of the acute and convalescent COVID-19 samples. Nucleic acid was either cDNA or gDNA, and it came from T cells, B-cell-depleted T cells, or PBMCs.

Losses at the gene ends were 4 bases for V and 8 bases for J; bases not matched to a gene: 16. Germline V lookup: CDR1 LGHDT, CDR2 YNNKEL (reference sequence). The CDR3 is made up of 17 amino acids. In the original workflow: Cell counts per sample came from amplifying reference gene primers. Clones were read by immunoSEQ multiplex PCR, and TCRdb kept only the in-frame ones, dropping some. From that table come the V and J calls and clone size; the DNA was used to work out D and trimming. The repertoire holds 30,000 to 40,000 clones, with more than 80% as singletons. The clonotype comes from a man aged 55 to 70 with active or convalescent COVID-19. The chain combines TRBV3-1 (or the pseudogene TRBV3-2) with TRBJ1-5; 8 bases line up with TRBD1. Sequencing was carried out using peripheral blood. CDR3 residues: CASSLRYGQGLGEPQHF. The CDR3 region has the DNA TGTGCCAGCAGCCTCCGATATGGACAGGGTTTGGGAGAGCCCCAGCATTTT.